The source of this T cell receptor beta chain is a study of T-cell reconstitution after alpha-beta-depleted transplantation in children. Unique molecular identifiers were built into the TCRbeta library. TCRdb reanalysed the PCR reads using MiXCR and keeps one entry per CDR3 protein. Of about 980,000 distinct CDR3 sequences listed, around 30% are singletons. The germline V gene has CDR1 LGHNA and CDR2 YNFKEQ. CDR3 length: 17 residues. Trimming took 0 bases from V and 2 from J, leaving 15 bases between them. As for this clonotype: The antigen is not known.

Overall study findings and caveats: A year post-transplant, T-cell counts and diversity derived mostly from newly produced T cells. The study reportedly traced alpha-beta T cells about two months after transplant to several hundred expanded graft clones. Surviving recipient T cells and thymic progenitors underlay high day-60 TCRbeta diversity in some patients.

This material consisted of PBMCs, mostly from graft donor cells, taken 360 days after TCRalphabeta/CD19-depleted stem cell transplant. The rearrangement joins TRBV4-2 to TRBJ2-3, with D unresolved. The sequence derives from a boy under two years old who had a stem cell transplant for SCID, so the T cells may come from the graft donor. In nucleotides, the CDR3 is TGTGCCAGCAGCCAAGAACGGACCTTACTCTCCACAGATACGCAGTATTTT. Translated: CASSQERTLLSTDTQYF.